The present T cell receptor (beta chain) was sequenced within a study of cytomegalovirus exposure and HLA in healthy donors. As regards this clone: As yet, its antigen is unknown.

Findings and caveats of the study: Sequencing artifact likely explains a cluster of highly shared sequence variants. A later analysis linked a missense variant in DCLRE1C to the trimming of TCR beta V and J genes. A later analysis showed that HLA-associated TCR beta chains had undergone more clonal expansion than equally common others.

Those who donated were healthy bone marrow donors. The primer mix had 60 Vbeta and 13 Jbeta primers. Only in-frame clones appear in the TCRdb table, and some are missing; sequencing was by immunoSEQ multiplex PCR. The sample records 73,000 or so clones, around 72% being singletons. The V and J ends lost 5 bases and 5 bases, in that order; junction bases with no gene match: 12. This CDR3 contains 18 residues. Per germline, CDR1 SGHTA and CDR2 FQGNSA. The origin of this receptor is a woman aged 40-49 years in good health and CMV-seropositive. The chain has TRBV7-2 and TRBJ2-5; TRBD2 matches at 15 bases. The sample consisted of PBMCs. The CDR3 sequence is CASSGYGLAGGRQETQYF. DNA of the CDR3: TGTGCCAGCAGCGGATACGGACTAGCGGGGGGGCGGCAGGAGACCCAGTACTTC.